The 2 T cell receptor beta chains presented below share a single source sample, sequenced in a study of T cell changes during pregnancy in multiple sclerosis (dated by TCRdb to between 2018 and 2021). Library preparation was by the immunoSEQ multiplex PCR assay. The table was pulled from immuneACCESS by TCRdb, which kept in-frame rearrangements only. Such tables lose some clones; where checked, under half of the loss comes from unresolved V genes, and the rest has no known cause. The sample table contains 65,000 to 90,000 clones; only one count was recorded for roughly 90% of them. The biggest ten clones account for 2.5% of the sample. Material: peripheral blood, obtained in the first trimester of pregnancy. These receptors were taken from a female donor with multiple sclerosis, enrolled in a pregnancy study.

This clone came up a few times. The V call is TRBV7-2, the J call TRBJ1-1; D uncertain. Trimming shortened V by 5 bases and J by 4 bases, and 14 bases separated the two germline ends. The CDR3 is 14 residues long. The germline V gene encodes CDR1 SGHTA and CDR2 FQGNSA. The CDR3 is CASSPLGMGTEAFF. The DNA of the CDR3 is TGTGCCAGCAGCCCGCTAGGAATGGGCACTGAAGCTTTCTTT.

The rearrangement joins TRBV5-6 to TRBJ1-2, with a tentative D call TRBD1 (6 bases). The CDR3 is 14 residues long. CDR1 and CDR2 from the germline V gene are SGHDT and YYEEEE. Trimming removed 4 bases at V and 7 bases at J, with 17 bases between. CDR3 nucleotides: TGTGCCAGCAGCCCGGGGCAGGGGAAGACTGGCTACACCTTC. This translates into CASSPGQGKTGYTF. Supplemented by reference TRBV5-6 and TRBJ1-2, the full variable domain reads DAGVTQSPTHLIKTRGQQVTLRCSPKSGHDTVSWYQQALGQGPQFIFQYYEEEERQRGNFPDRFSGHQFPNYSSELNVNALLLGDSALYLCASSPGQGKTGYTFGSGTRLTVV.